This T cell receptor beta chain was recorded in a study of T cells after yellow fever vaccination. MiXCR, applied by TCRdb to the 5' RACE reads, yields one record per CDR3 protein. The repertoire holds hundreds of thousands of distinct CDR3 sequences, with less than 20% as singletons. This clonotype was recorded a few times. The origin of this receptor is a man aged 30 to 45 who received the YFV17D yellow fever vaccine. The source material was PBMCs, sampled 15 days after the yellow fever booster vaccination.

The CDR3 is CASSQEGRDTQYF. The CDR3 DNA is TGCGCCAGCAGCCAAGAAGGGAGGGATACGCAGTATTTT. The gene calls are TRBV4-3 and TRBJ2-3; maybe TRBD2 (6 bases). The CDR3 consists of 13 residues. Germline V CDR1 and CDR2: LGHNA, YSLEER. V dropped 0 bases and J dropped 6 bases, with 7 bases sitting between them.